The entry below gives a single TCR beta chain sequence along with its context. Per the original methods: The assay estimated nucleated cells by amplifying reference gene primers. The table came from immunoSEQ multiplex PCR; TCRdb's copy has only in-frame clones and leaves some out. Clone size and V and J calls were adopted from that table, with D and trimming inferred from the DNA. This sample yields roughly 250,000 clones, of which roughly 82% are seen a single time; roughly 4.9% belongs to the top ten. This sample is drawn from a study of blood T cell repertoires in COVID-19. Across the whole study: Material from acute and convalescent COVID-19 was sourced from the United States, Italy and Spain. PBMCs, B-cell-depleted T cells, or T cells provided the cDNA or gDNA that made up the material.

Between the trimmed V and J ends, which lost 10 bases and 1 base, there was a span of 10 bases. The CDR3 totals 12 residues. The receptor was derived from a woman older than 75 with active or convalescent COVID-19. J is TRBJ1-1 and V is TRBV12-3 or TRBV12-4, with a weak D call TRBD1 (6 bases). Material for sequencing was peripheral blood. The CDR3 bases are TGTGCCACACAACAGGGGAACACTGAAGCTTTCTTT. It encodes CATQQGNTEAFF.